Presented here are 9 T cell receptor beta chains from one specimen sequenced in a study of identical twins (dated by TCRdb to between 2015 and 2016). Libraries were prepared through 5' RACE. For sequencing, an Illumina HiSeq 2000 was employed. Starting from the raw public reads, TCRdb applied fastp trimming at Q25, assembled clones with MiXCR and retained in-frame beta chains. CDR3 protein sequences are deduplicated, and each keeps its most common genes and DNA. The sample table records 500,000 to 600,000 distinct CDR3 sequences; approximately 22% of these occur just once. The ten largest clones add up to roughly 0.91% of the sample. The sample was also reused in another study, on T cells expressing NK-cell markers.

The specimen was CD4+ T cells sorted from blood. Source of these receptors: a woman between 18 and 29 years old in good health.

The chain is built from TRBV5-1 and TRBJ2-7; 7 bases align to TRBD2. V was clipped by 4 bases and J by 1 base; unmatched bases: 5. This CDR3 is built from 14 residues. Germline CDR1 is SGHRS and CDR2 is YFSETQ. The DNA of the CDR3 is TGCGCCAGCAGCACGTCTAGCGGTTCCTACGAGCAGTACTTC. Its protein product is CASSTSSGSYEQYF.

The rearrangement uses TRBV9 and TRBJ2-5, with unresolved D. CDR3 length: 12 residues. In germline, CDR1 is SGDLS, CDR2 YYNGEE. V was pared by 4 bases and J by 5 bases, with 9 bases between. As DNA, the CDR3 is TGTGCCAGCAGCCGGGTAGAGGAGACCCAGTACTTC. Amino acids: CASSRVEETQYF.

The chain combines TRBV7-2 with TRBJ2-7; D uncertain. The V end was cut by 1 base, the J end by 1 base, with 8 bases between. CDR1 is SGHTA and CDR2 is FQGNSA in the germline V gene. CDR3 length equals 14 residues. The CDR3 loop is CASSLDRVSYEQYF. The CDR3 coding sequence is TGTGCCAGCAGCTTAGACCGGGTGTCCTACGAGCAGTACTTC.

The chain links TRBV18 to TRBJ1-1, with D perhaps TRBD1 (5 bases). Trimming removed 6 bases from V and 7 bases from J, with 9 bases in between. The CDR3 contains 11 residues. Germline CDR1 KGHSH, CDR2 LQKENI. The CDR3: CASSRGNEAFF. CDR3 DNA sequence: TGTGCCAGCTCCCGGGGGAATGAAGCTTTCTTT.

The chain recombines TRBV12-3 or TRBV12-4 with TRBJ2-7, with unresolved D. The CDR3 covers 12 residues. V gave up 2 bases and J gave up 3 bases, with 5 bases separating them. The CDR3: CASSLLDYEQYF. The DNA of the CDR3 is TGTGCCAGCAGTTTATTAGACTACGAGCAGTACTTC.

This clonotype was picked up a small number of times. The V and J genes are TRBV5-1 and TRBJ2-1; 9 bases fit TRBD2. V was clipped by 3 bases and J by 7 bases; unmatched bases: 11. CDR3 length equals 16 residues. Germline values: CDR1 SGHRS, CDR2 YFSETQ. CDR3: CASSSQVAGVGNEQFF. In nucleotides, the CDR3 is TGCGCCAGCAGCTCGCAAGTAGCGGGAGTGGGGAATGAGCAGTTCTTC.

The J gene is TRBJ1-2, the V gene TRBV12-3 or TRBV12-4; possible D gene TRBD1, 6 bases. This CDR3 contains 15 residues. The V end lost 7 bases, the J end lost 4 bases, and 19 bases lay between the germline ends. The CDR3 region is CASNLASGGAYGYTF. The CDR3 DNA sequence: TGTGCCAGCAATTTGGCCTCGGGGGGGGCCTATGGCTACACCTTC.

The rearrangement uses TRBV10-3 and TRBJ2-3; 8 bases fit TRBD2. This CDR3 region has 14 residues. Trimming cost V 6 bases and J 8 bases; bases outside gene matches: 10. Germline CDR1 and CDR2: ENHRY and SYGVKD. CDR3 region: CAIRSGTREGTQYF. The CDR3 DNA reads as TGTGCCATCAGGTCCGGGACTAGAGAGGGTACGCAGTATTTT.

CDR3 bases: TGCGCCAGCAGCTCGGACAGGGGGCGGACTGAAGCTTTCTTT. It encodes CASSSDRGRTEAFF. The rearrangement links TRBV5-1 to TRBJ1-1, with 11 positions matching TRBD1. This CDR3 region has 14 residues. V was clipped by 3 bases and J by 5 bases; unmatched bases: 3. The germline gives CDR1 SGHRS, CDR2 YFSETQ.